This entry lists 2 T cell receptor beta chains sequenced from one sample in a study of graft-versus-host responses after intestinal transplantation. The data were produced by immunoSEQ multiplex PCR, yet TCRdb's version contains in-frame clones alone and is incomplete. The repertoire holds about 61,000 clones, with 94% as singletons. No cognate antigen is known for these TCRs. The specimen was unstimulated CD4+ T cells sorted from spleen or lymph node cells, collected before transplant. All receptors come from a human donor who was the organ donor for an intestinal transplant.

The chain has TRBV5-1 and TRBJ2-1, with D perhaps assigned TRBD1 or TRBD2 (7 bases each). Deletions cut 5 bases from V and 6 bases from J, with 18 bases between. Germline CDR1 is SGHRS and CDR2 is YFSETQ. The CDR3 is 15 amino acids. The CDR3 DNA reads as TGCGCCAGCAGGTGGGGGGGACAGAAGTCCAATGAGCAGTTCTTC. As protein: CASRWGGQKSNEQFF.

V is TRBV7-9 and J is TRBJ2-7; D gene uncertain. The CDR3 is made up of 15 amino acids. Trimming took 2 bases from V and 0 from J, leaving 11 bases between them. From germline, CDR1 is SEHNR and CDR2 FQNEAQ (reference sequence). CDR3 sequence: CASSLLADLSYEQYF. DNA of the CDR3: TGTGCCAGCAGCTTATTGGCAGACCTCTCCTACGAGCAGTACTTC.